These 16 T cell receptor beta chains were sequenced from one sample in a study of brain T cells in children with intractable seizures. Data came from immunoSEQ multiplex PCR; TCRdb stores just in-frame clones and leaves some out. The sample includes approximately 330,000 clones, roughly 92% of them seen just once. Sample time point: blood from clinic visit 5 months post-surgery; TSC patient then seizure free. Sequenced here: peripheral blood, sampled approximately 5 months after surgery. These receptors were obtained from a boy under three years old with tuberous sclerosis and intractable seizures.

The V and J genes are TRBV2 and TRBJ1-1; 7 bases map to TRBD1. CDR3 size: 14 residues. Germline lookup yields CDR1 SNHLY and CDR2 FYNNEI. Trimming at V came to 6 bases and at J to 4 bases, leaving 8 bases not matched to a gene. CDR3 sequence reads: CASRDRVRGTEAFF. CDR3 nucleotides: TGTGCCAGCAGAGACAGGGTGAGGGGCACTGAAGCTTTCTTT.

V gene TRBV30 combines with J gene TRBJ2-1; D tentatively fits TRBD1 or TRBD2 (7 bases each). The CDR3 has 15 amino acids. V was pared by 1 base and J by 7 bases, with 17 bases between. Looked up from germline, CDR1 is GTSNPN and CDR2 is SVGIG (reference sequence). CDR3 sequence: CAWSGAPRGGNEQFF. The DNA of the CDR3 is TGTGCCTGGAGTGGGGCCCCCAGGGGGGGGAATGAGCAGTTCTTC.

V usage is TRBV19 and J usage is TRBJ2-7; 8 positions match TRBD1. This CDR3 has 13 residues. CDR1 is LNHDA and CDR2 is SQIVND in the germline V gene (reference sequence). J was trimmed by 3 bases and V by 5 bases; bases with no gene match: 3. The CDR3 is CASSPTGGYEQYF. The DNA for the CDR3 is TGTGCCAGTAGTCCCACAGGGGGCTACGAGCAGTACTTC.

As regards this clone: The sample contains more than one DNA sequence encoding this CDR3. The chain employs TRBV27 and TRBJ1-2; 9 bases are shared with TRBD1. The CDR3 spans 13 residues. From germline, CDR1 is MNHEY and CDR2 SMNVEV (reference sequence). V dropped 3 bases and J dropped 5; count of bases not matched to a gene: 1. In nucleotides, the CDR3 is TGTGCCAGCAGTTTGACAGGGGGGTATGGCTACACCTTC. Its protein product is CASSLTGGYGYTF.

The chain has TRBV11-3 and TRBJ2-3; 7 nucleotides match TRBD2. CDR1 is SGHNT and CDR2 is YENEEA in the germline V gene. V lost 6 bases, J lost 2 bases, and 11 bases stayed unmatched. The length of the CDR3 is 16 residues. CDR3 sequence reads: CASSKTRDYPTDTQYF. CDR3 bases: TGTGCCAGCAGTAAAACGCGGGACTACCCCACAGATACGCAGTATTTT.

This chain connects TRBV5-1 to TRBJ2-1, with 8 bases fitting TRBD2. This CDR3 has 21 residues. The trim removed 10 bases at V and 0 bases at J, leaving 27 bases unmatched. Germline V CDR1 and CDR2: SGHRS, YFSETQ. This chain's CDR3 is CAPPTGGGFNYTGSSYNEQFF. The CDR3 DNA reads as TGCGCCCCCCCAACGGGGGGGGGTTTCAACTATACGGGCAGCTCCTACAATGAGCAGTTCTTC.

This chain uses TRBV5-1 with TRBJ2-4, with D maybe TRBD2 (7 bases). CDR1 SGHRS and CDR2 YFSETQ come from the germline V gene. V was clipped by 4 bases and J by 3 bases, with 20 bases between them. The CDR3 is made up of 17 amino acids. As DNA, the CDR3 is TGCGCCAGCAGCCCCTGGGGCGGGGGCTTAGGCAAAAACATTCAGTACTTC. This encodes CASSPWGGGLGKNIQYF.

This rearrangement joins TRBV9 to TRBJ2-3; D is unresolved. Germline CDR1 reads SGDLS; CDR2 reads YYNGEE. The length of the CDR3 is 13 residues. Trimming pared 4 bases from V and 2 bases from J, leaving 8 bases between. CDR3 in amino acids: CASSLGNTDTQYF. CDR3 DNA sequence: TGTGCCAGCAGCCTTGGGAACACAGATACGCAGTATTTT.

This sequence joins TRBV6-6 and TRBJ1-3; possible D gene TRBD1, 5 bases. The ends were cut back, 7 bases at V and 3 bases at J, with 16 bases in the middle. The CDR3 has 15 amino acids. CDR1 is MNHNY, CDR2 SVGAGI, per germline (reference sequence). CDR3 bases: TGTGCCAGCACATATGGGGCAGACCTTGGAAACACCATATATTTT. Amino acids: CASTYGADLGNTIYF.

This clone appeared a single time. The CDR3: CASSRTSGESSSYEQYF. As DNA, the CDR3 is TGTGCCAGCAGCCGCACTAGCGGGGAAAGTTCTAGTTACGAGCAGTACTTC. The rearrangement links TRBV7-9 to TRBJ2-7; TRBD2 agrees at 10 bases. Unmatched junction bases numbered 14, after V lost 5 bases and J lost 4 bases. Germline loops: CDR1 SEHNR, CDR2 FQNEAQ (reference sequence). CDR3 length: 17 amino acids. The whole variable domain, filled in from reference TRBV7-9 and TRBJ2-7, reads DTGVSQNPRHKITKRGQNVTFRCDPISEHNRLYWYRQTLGQGPEFLTYFQNEAQLEKSRLLSDRFSAERPKGSFSTLEIQRTEQGDSAMYLCASSRTSGESSSYEQYFGPGTRLTVT.

The chain joins TRBV27 to TRBJ2-7, with D tentatively TRBD2 (6 bases). V lost 3 bases to trimming and J lost 5 bases, with 20 bases between them. Per the germline V gene, CDR1 is MNHEY and CDR2 is SMNVEV (reference sequence). This CDR3 has 16 amino acids. CDR3 sequence reads: CASSFRAKRGGNEQYF. The CDR3 region has the DNA TGTGCCAGCAGTTTTCGAGCGAAAAGAGGAGGGAACGAGCAGTACTTC.

This sequence joins TRBV7-9 and TRBJ1-2; D remains ambiguous. Germline CDR1 SEHNR, CDR2 FQNEAQ (reference sequence). This CDR3 has 14 amino acids. V lost 5 bases and J lost 8, with 18 bases in between. CDR3 bases: TGTGCCAGCAGCCCCCCCCTGGGAGGGAGGGGCTACACCTTC. This translates into CASSPPLGGRGYTF.

This rearrangement joins TRBV5-1 to TRBJ1-6; 9 bases map to TRBD1. The CDR3 has 20 residues. Germline V lookup: CDR1 SGHRS, CDR2 YFSETQ. The V and J ends lost 3 bases and 1 base, in that order; junction bases with no gene match: 14. CDR3 nucleotide sequence: TGCGCCAGCAGCTCGAGGGACAGGGCTAGCAGAATATCCTATAATTCACCCCTCCACTTT. This codes for CASSSRDRASRISYNSPLHF.

V and J are TRBV6-5 and TRBJ2-5, with no clear D. The ends were cut back, 0 bases at V and 2 bases at J, with 7 bases in the middle. Germline loops: CDR1 MNHEY, CDR2 SVGAGI. This CDR3 comprises 14 residues. CDR3 sequence: CASSYSTIQETQYF. The DNA of the CDR3 is TGTGCCAGCAGTTACTCCACTATTCAAGAGACCCAGTACTTC.

The V call is TRBV7-9, the J call TRBJ1-2; no clear D gene. Per the germline V gene, CDR1 is SEHNR and CDR2 is FQNEAQ (reference sequence). Deletions cut 3 bases from V and 5 bases from J, with 7 bases between. The CDR3 extends over 12 amino acids. The CDR3 region has the DNA TGTGCCAGCAGCTTTTTGTGGTATGGCTACACCTTC. Its translation is CASSFLWYGYTF.

The J gene is TRBJ2-7, the V gene TRBV10-1; D tentatively fits TRBD1 or TRBD2 (5 bases each). Trimming cost V 7 bases and J 5 bases, with 21 bases left between them. CDR3 length: 15 amino acids. The germline V gene has CDR1 WNHNN and CDR2 SYGVQD (reference sequence). The CDR3 sequence: CASTRRSGRQNEQYF. The CDR3 coding sequence is TGCGCCAGCACGCGCCGTTCGGGACGACAAAACGAGCAGTACTTC.